These 3 T cell receptor beta chains came from one sample sequenced in a study of blood T cells in healthy people across ages. Then a second PCR, running about 6 to 12 cycles, was carried out with a sample-barcoded 5' primer and a J-beta primer mix. One entry per CDR3 protein, called by TCRdb with MiXCR from the 5' RACE reads. The sample records over 1.5 million distinct CDR3 sequences, around half being singletons. The sequenced sample was blood. The receptors come from a woman aged 40 to 50 in good health.

About this clonotype itself: This sequence may be a read error, since a much larger clone differs from it by one base. The V and J genes are TRBV6-6 and TRBJ2-1; unclear D gene. The germline V gene has CDR1 MNHNY and CDR2 SVGAGI (reference sequence). Trimming pared 7 bases from V and 3 bases from J, leaving 4 bases between. The CDR3 totals 11 residues. The CDR3 is CASNHYNEQFF. CDR3 bases: TGTGCCAGCAACCACTACAATGAGCAGTTCTTC.

The chain is built from TRBV4-3 and TRBJ2-3, with a tentative D call TRBD2 (6 bases). CDR1 and CDR2 (germline): LGHNA, YSLEER. V lost 1 base and J 2 bases, leaving 25 bases between the germline ends. The CDR3 covers 20 residues. The CDR3 is CASSQAFPGTSHRFTDTQYF. DNA of the CDR3: TGCGCCAGCAGCCAAGCTTTTCCGGGGACTTCACACCGTTTCACAGATACGCAGTATTTT.

The rearrangement links TRBV19 to TRBJ2-3; 7 nucleotides agree with TRBD1. The CDR3 covers 15 residues. In germline, CDR1 is LNHDA, CDR2 SQIVND (reference sequence). With V trimmed by 6 bases and J by 7 bases, 13 bases remained unmatched. CDR3 region: CASRKGTANANTQYF. CDR3 sequence (DNA): TGTGCCAGTAGAAAAGGGACAGCTAACGCGAATACGCAGTATTTT.